The 21 T cell receptor beta chains presented below share a single source sample, sequenced in a study of shared clonotypes between healthy human individuals. Repertoires were generated with immunoSEQ multiplex PCR, while TCRdb's copy carries only in-frame clones and drops some. The repertoire holds around 550,000 clones, with 85% to 95% as singletons. In the naive CD8 group, cells lacked CD45RO and were positively selected for CCR7, so terminally differentiated effector memory CD45RA+ cells were left out. Sequenced material: naive CD8+ T cells sorted from blood. The source is a woman younger than 45 in good health.

In DNA, the CDR3 is TGTGCCAGCAGCCAAGTTGCGACTAGCGTTTTCGAGCAGTACTTC. Amino acids: CASSQVATSVFEQYF. V usage is TRBV14 and J usage is TRBJ2-7, with 8 bases aligning to TRBD2. The CDR3 extends over 15 amino acids. CDR1 is SGHDN, CDR2 FVKESK, per germline. Trimming removed 1 base from V and 6 bases from J; junction bases left unmatched: 8.

The chain carries TRBV27 and TRBJ2-3, with a possible D match to TRBD1 (6 bases). The CDR3 spans 15 residues. V was trimmed by 5 bases and J by 2 bases, leaving 14 bases between them. The germline gives CDR1 MNHEY, CDR2 SMNVEV (reference sequence). The CDR3 DNA is TGTGCCAGCAGTCTCACAGGGTCTGACACAGATACGCAGTATTTT. This translates into CASSLTGSDTDTQYF.

V and J are TRBV12-5 and TRBJ2-3; TRBD2 aligns across 9 bases. Trimming took 6 bases from V and 8 from J; bases not matched to a gene: 6. The CDR3 covers 13 residues. The V gene's germline CDR1 is LGHNT and CDR2 FRNRAP. CDR3 loop: CASGGTSFATQYF. The CDR3 DNA is TGTGCTAGTGGCGGGACTAGCTTCGCTACGCAGTATTTT.

A word on this clone: Other DNA variants within this sample encode the same CDR3. The chain has TRBV7-9 and TRBJ2-2; unclear D gene. The CDR3 sequence is 11 residues long. V was shortened by 5 bases and J by 5 bases, with 3 bases between the two germline ends. The germline V gene has CDR1 SEHNR and CDR2 FQNEAQ (reference sequence). The CDR3 DNA reads as TGTGCCAGCAGCATTACCGGGGAGCTGTTTTTT. Translating it yields CASSITGELFF. Full variable domain (remainder filled in from reference TRBV7-9 and TRBJ2-2): DTGVSQNPRHKITKRGQNVTFRCDPISEHNRLYWYRQTLGQGPEFLTYFQNEAQLEKSRLLSDRFSAERPKGSFSTLEIQRTEQGDSAMYLCASSITGELFFGEGSRLTVL.

This sequence joins TRBV5-4 and TRBJ1-2, with 7 bases fitting TRBD1. V was pared by 3 bases and J by 2 bases, with 7 bases of the junction left unmatched. This CDR3 comprises 15 residues. Germline lookup yields CDR1 SGHNT and CDR2 YYREEE (reference sequence). The CDR3 bases are TGTGCCAGCAGCTACAGGGGTTACGAGAACTATGGCTACACCTTC. Amino acids: CASSYRGYENYGYTF.

This clone was counted once. The rearrangement links TRBV5-8 to TRBJ2-7; TRBD2 matches 15 bases. J was trimmed by 3 bases and V by 4 bases; bases with no gene match: 8. CDR1 and CDR2 (germline): SGHTS, YDEGEE. The CDR3 runs 17 residues. CDR3 sequence: CASSEAGTSGRFYEQYF. The CDR3 DNA is TGTGCCAGCAGCGAAGCCGGGACTAGCGGGAGGTTCTACGAGCAGTACTTC.

This clone appeared a few times. The gene calls are TRBV9 and TRBJ2-1; 7 bases match TRBD2. CDR1 SGDLS and CDR2 YYNGEE come from the germline V gene. There are 15 residues in the CDR3. Trimming at V came to 4 bases and at J to 7 bases, leaving 11 bases not matched to a gene. The CDR3 coding sequence is TGTGCCAGCAGCTTCAGCGGGGTAGGAGGTAATGAGCAGTTCTTC. Protein product: CASSFSGVGGNEQFF.

The chain is built from TRBV6-5 and TRBJ1-2; D is undetermined. Trimming shortened V by 1 base and J by 2 bases, and 5 bases separated the two germline ends. Germline lookup yields CDR1 MNHEY and CDR2 SVGAGI. This CDR3 spans 13 amino acids. The CDR3 spells CASSYFTNYGYTF. In nucleotides, the CDR3 is TGTGCCAGCAGTTACTTCACAAACTATGGCTACACCTTC.

The rearrangement joins TRBV5-6 to TRBJ2-5; possibly TRBD2 for D (7 bases). The J call is uncertain, as TRBJ2-7 better fits the DNA end. The CDR3 length is 14 residues. Germline V lookup: CDR1 SGHDT, CDR2 YYEEEE. The CDR3 spells CASSLGRAGAEQYF. The DNA for the CDR3 is TGTGCCAGCAGCTTGGGACGGGCGGGGGCCGAGCAGTACTTC.

The gene calls are TRBV4-1 and TRBJ2-5; 8 bases match TRBD2. The J segment lost 1 base and the V segment lost 3 bases, leaving 7 bases of the junction unmatched. CDR1 and CDR2 from the germline V gene are MGHRA and YSYEKL. This CDR3 has 16 amino acids. CDR3 coding DNA: TGCGCCAGCAGCCATAAGCATCGGGAGGGCCAAGAGACCCAGTACTTC. Translation: CASSHKHREGQETQYF.

The chain joins TRBV7-9 to TRBJ2-5; 7 bases agree with TRBD1. TRBJ2-7 explains the end of the DNA better; the J call may be wrong. CDR3 length equals 15 residues. Germline assignment: CDR1 SEHNR and CDR2 FQNEAQ (reference sequence). The CDR3 DNA follows: TGTGCCAGCAGCGAACCGGACAGGAGCTCCTACGAGCAGTACTTC. Translating it yields CASSEPDRSSYEQYF.

Points on this clone: Other nucleotide sequences in the sample specify the same CDR3. The J gene is TRBJ1-5, the V gene TRBV27, with unresolved D. Germline CDR1 reads MNHEY; CDR2 reads SMNVEV (reference sequence). The CDR3 totals 13 residues. V lost 3 bases to trimming and J lost 3 bases, with 6 bases between them. The CDR3 reads CASSFGPNQPQHF. In DNA form, the CDR3 reads TGTGCCAGCAGTTTCGGCCCCAATCAGCCCCAGCATTTT.

This chain links TRBV9 with TRBJ2-7; D not certain. The germline gives CDR1 SGDLS, CDR2 YYNGEE. The V end lost 0 bases, the J end lost 0 bases, and 7 bases lay between the germline ends. The CDR3 has 14 residues. The CDR3 sequence is CASSVAVGSYEQYF. The CDR3 DNA is TGTGCCAGCAGCGTAGCTGTGGGCTCCTACGAGCAGTACTTC.

This sequence joins TRBV28 and TRBJ2-1; 10 positions agree with TRBD1. The CDR3 sequence is 13 residues long. Germline assignment: CDR1 MDHEN and CDR2 SYDVKM. The CDR3 here is CAAGDRGYNEQFF. The CDR3 DNA reads TGTGCAGCAGGGGACAGGGGCTACAATGAGCAGTTCTTC. Filled out from reference TRBV28 and TRBJ2-1, the complete variable domain reads DVKVTQSSRYLVKRTGEKVFLECVQDMDHENMFWYRQDPGLGLRLIYFSYDVKMKEKGDIPEGYSVSREKKERFSLILESASTNQTSMYLCAAGDRGYNEQFFGPGTRLTVL.

Concerning this clone itself: The sample carries other DNA sequences with the same CDR3. The V and J genes are TRBV27 and TRBJ2-1; 12 nucleotides agree with TRBD2. V shed 5 bases, J shed 7 bases, and the junction held 6 bases outside the gene matches. CDR1 MNHEY and CDR2 SMNVEV come from the germline V gene (reference sequence). The length of the CDR3 is 15 residues. CDR3 residues: CASSPGTSGRNEQFF. The CDR3 coding sequence is TGTGCCAGCAGTCCCGGGACTAGCGGGCGGAATGAGCAGTTCTTC.

This chain connects TRBV5-8 to TRBJ2-1; TRBD1 matches 11 bases. Germline assignment: CDR1 SGHTS and CDR2 YDEGEE. The CDR3 totals 14 residues. V shed 6 bases, J shed 7 bases, and the junction held 6 bases outside the gene matches. The chain's CDR3 is CASNPGQGGNEQFF. The CDR3 DNA reads TGTGCCAGCAACCCGGGACAGGGGGGGAATGAGCAGTTCTTC.

The chain recombines TRBV27 with TRBJ2-5; D may be TRBD2 (5 bases). The better agreement between TRBJ2-7 and the DNA end casts doubt on the J call. There are 15 residues in the CDR3. Germline CDR1 MNHEY, CDR2 SMNVEV (reference sequence). DNA of the CDR3: TGTGCCAGCCGGTCTCGGACGGGATCTTGGTACGAGCAGTACTTC. This sequence encodes CASRSRTGSWYEQYF.

The J gene is TRBJ1-2, the V gene TRBV15; TRBD1 matches at 8 bases. This CDR3 comprises 15 residues. Germline trimming cut 3 bases from V and 7 bases from J; bases unmatched to any gene: 10. Germline CDR1 is LNHNV and CDR2 is YYDKDF (reference sequence). The CDR3, as DNA: TGTGCCACCAGCAGCAAGCAGGGGGCAATGGGTGGCTACACCTTC. Protein product: CATSSKQGAMGGYTF.

This clone appeared once. The rearrangement uses TRBV5-6 and TRBJ2-7, with D uncertain. The CDR3 is 14 amino acids. Trimming pared 2 bases from V and 2 bases from J, leaving 11 bases between. Germline V lookup: CDR1 SGHDT, CDR2 YYEEEE. This CDR3 is CASSFLQATYEQYF. The CDR3 bases are TGTGCCAGCAGCTTTCTCCAAGCTACCTACGAGCAGTACTTC.

The chain employs TRBV6-1 and TRBJ2-7; no clear D gene. The CDR3 totals 12 residues. Germline values: CDR1 MNHNS, CDR2 SASEGT. V lost 7 bases, J lost 2 bases, and 9 bases lay in between. DNA for the CDR3: TGTGCCAGCAACGACAAGCCCTACGAGCAGTACTTC. Encoded protein: CASNDKPYEQYF.

The CDR3 DNA is TGTGCCAGCACCGGACAGATTGCAACTAATGAAAAACTGTTTTTT. It translates to CASTGQIATNEKLFF. This chain uses TRBV6-1 with TRBJ1-4; D might be TRBD1 (6 bases). This CDR3 spans 15 amino acids. Germline V gives CDR1 MNHNS, CDR2 SASEGT. V lost 7 bases and J 0 bases, leaving 12 bases between the germline ends.